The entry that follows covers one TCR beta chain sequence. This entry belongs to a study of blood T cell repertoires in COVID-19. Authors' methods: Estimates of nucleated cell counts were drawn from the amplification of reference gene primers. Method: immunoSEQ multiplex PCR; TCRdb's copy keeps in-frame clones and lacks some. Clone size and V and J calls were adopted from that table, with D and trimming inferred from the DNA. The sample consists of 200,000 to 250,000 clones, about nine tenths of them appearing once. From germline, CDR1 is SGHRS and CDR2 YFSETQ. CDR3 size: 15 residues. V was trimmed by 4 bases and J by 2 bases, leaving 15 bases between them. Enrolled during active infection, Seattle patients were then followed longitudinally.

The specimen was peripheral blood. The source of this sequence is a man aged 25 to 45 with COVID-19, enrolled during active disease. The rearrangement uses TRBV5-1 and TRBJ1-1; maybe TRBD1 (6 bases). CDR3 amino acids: CASSATGEPNTEAFF. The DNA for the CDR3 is TGCGCCAGCAGCGCGACAGGAGAACCCAACACTGAAGCTTTCTTT.